This T cell receptor (beta chain) was identified during a study of human T cells and chemical hapten exposure. Across the study: Mainly, slight library volume differences in the pool made TCR yields vary. Findings of the study overall: Sensitizing with DPC caused no change in TCRs above 1 in 1000 frequency.

Germline assignment: CDR1 MNHEY and CDR2 SMNVEV (reference sequence). Trimming removed 4 bases at V and 10 bases at J, with 17 bases between. The CDR3 loop spans 14 amino acids. Total RNA was extracted from unfractionated whole blood. Attachment of unique molecular identifiers to individual cDNA molecules was performed in the library. TCRdb ran MiXCR on the 5' RACE reads and lists one entry per CDR3 protein. Seen here are tens of thousands of distinct CDR3 sequences, more than 15% observed once, and the top ten hold approximately 6.3%. On this clonotype itself: Its matching antigen is unknown.

This chain connects TRBV27 to TRBJ2-1; no clear D. The receptor's source is a female donor in good health. The CDR3 sequence: CASSSQRDSPEQFF. The DNA for the CDR3 is TGTGCCAGCAGTTCGCAGCGCGACTCGCCCGAGCAGTTCTTC.